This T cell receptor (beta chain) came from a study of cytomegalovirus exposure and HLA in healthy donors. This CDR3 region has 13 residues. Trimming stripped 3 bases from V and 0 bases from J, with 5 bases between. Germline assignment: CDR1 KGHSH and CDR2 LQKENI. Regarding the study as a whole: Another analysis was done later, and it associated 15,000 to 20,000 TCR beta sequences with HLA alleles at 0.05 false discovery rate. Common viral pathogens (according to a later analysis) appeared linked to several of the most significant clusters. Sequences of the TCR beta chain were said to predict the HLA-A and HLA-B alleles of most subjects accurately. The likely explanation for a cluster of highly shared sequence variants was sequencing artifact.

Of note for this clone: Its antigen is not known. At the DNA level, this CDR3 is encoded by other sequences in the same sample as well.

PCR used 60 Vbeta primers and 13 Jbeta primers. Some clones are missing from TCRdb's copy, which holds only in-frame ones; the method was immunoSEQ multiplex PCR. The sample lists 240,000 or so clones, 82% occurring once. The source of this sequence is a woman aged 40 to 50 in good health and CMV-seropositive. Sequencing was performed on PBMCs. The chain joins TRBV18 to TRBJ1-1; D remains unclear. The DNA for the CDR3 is TGTGCCAGCTCACCCACTGTGAACACTGAAGCTTTCTTT. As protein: CASSPTVNTEAFF.